A single sample gave rise to the 2 T cell receptor beta chains below, sequenced in a study of blood T cell repertoires in COVID-19. Sequenced by immunoSEQ multiplex PCR; TCRdb stores in-frame clones only, minus some. The sample holds just over 150,000 clones, 88% seen once. The sample was PBMCs or T cells enriched from blood (not recorded which). These receptors were collected from a woman between 50 and 59 years old who had recovered from COVID-19.

The chain has TRBV10-3 and TRBJ1-3; 8 bases align to TRBD1. CDR3 length equals 13 residues. Per germline, CDR1 ENHRY and CDR2 SYGVKD. V was pared by 5 bases and J by 8 bases, with 5 bases of the junction left unmatched. Here the CDR3 reads CAISTGQGHTIYF. In nucleotides, the CDR3 is TGTGCCATCAGTACTGGACAGGGCCACACCATATATTTT.

This clone was observed a few times. The chain combines TRBV7-2 with TRBJ1-6; tentatively, D is TRBD1 (6 bases). Trimming took 2 bases from V and 7 from J, leaving 15 bases between them. The V gene's germline CDR1 is SGHTA and CDR2 FQGNSA. The CDR3 loop spans 16 amino acids. CDR3 coding DNA: TGTGCCAGCAGCTTAAACGTTGGGAGGGGGAATTCACCCCTCCACTTT. It codes for CASSLNVGRGNSPLHF.